This TCR beta chain was captured in a study of response to subunit inactivated influenza vaccine. Study results and limitations: The study's authors posited that every seasonal influenza vaccination enlists few new T cells.

The ends were cut back, 5 bases at V and 2 bases at J, with 22 bases in the middle. Looked up from germline, CDR1 is SGHRS and CDR2 is YFSETQ. This CDR3 spans 17 amino acids. This clonotype was counted a few times. The antigen is not known. MiXCR, applied by TCRdb to the RT-PCR reads, yields one record per CDR3 protein. The data show 650,000 to 800,000 distinct CDR3 sequences, 11% to 15% seen once. The TCR sequence derives from a man in his fifties who received an inactivated influenza vaccine. The input for sequencing was PBMCs from blood, taken around two weeks before vaccination. The chain uses TRBV5-1 and TRBJ2-5; possible D gene TRBD2, 6 bases. CDR3 loop: CASRSLPVSSVQETQYF. The CDR3 DNA sequence: TGCGCCAGCAGGTCCTTACCCGTTTCTAGCGTACAAGAGACCCAGTACTTC. The whole variable domain, filled in from reference TRBV5-1 and TRBJ2-5, reads KAGVTQTPRYLIKTRGQQVTLSCSPISGHRSVSWYQQTPGQGLQFLFEYFSETQRNKGNFPGRFSGRQFSNSRSEMNVSTLELGDSALYLCASRSLPVSSVQETQYFGPGTRLLVL.